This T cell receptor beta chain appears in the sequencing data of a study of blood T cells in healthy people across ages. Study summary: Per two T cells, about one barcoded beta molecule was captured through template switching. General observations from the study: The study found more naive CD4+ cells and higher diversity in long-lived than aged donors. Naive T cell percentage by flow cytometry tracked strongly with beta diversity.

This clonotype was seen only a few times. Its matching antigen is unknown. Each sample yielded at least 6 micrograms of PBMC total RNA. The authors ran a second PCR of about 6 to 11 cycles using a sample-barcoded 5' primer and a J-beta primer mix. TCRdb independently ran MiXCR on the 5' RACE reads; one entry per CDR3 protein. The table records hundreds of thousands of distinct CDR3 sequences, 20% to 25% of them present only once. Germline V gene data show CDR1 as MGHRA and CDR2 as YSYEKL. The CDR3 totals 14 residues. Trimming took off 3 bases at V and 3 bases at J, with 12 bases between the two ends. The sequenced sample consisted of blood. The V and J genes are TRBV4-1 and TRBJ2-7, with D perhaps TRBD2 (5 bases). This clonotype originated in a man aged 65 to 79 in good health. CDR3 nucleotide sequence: TGCGCCAGCAGCCATCGGGCAGGAGGCTACGAGCAGTACTTC. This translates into CASSHRAGGYEQYF.